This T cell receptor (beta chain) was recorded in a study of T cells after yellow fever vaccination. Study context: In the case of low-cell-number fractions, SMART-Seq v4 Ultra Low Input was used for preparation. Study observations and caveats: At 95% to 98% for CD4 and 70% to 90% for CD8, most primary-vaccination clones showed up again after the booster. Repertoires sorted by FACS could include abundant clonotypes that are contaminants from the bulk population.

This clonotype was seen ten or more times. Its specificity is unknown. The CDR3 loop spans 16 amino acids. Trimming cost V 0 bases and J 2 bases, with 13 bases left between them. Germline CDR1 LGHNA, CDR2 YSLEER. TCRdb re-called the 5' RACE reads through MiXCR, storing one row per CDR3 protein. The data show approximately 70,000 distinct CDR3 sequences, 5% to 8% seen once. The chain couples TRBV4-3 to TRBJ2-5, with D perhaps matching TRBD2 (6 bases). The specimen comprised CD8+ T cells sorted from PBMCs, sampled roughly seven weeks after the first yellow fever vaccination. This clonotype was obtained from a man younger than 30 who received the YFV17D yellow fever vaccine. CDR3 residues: CASSQEGGPTQETQYF. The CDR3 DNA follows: TGCGCCAGCAGCCAAGAGGGGGGACCAACACAAGAGACCCAGTACTTC.